The 27 T cell receptor beta chains in this list originate from one sample, sequenced in a study of T cells after yellow fever vaccination. TCRdb fed the 5' RACE reads into MiXCR, producing one record per CDR3 protein. Of 35,000 to 55,000 distinct CDR3 sequences listed, 6.8% are singletons. Sequencing was performed on CD8+ T cells not binding an NS4B(214-222) dextramer, sorted from PBMCs, taken 45 days after the yellow fever booster vaccination. These receptors were taken from a man aged 30 to 45 who received the YFV17D yellow fever vaccine.

This clonotype was seen many times. The chain couples TRBV27 to TRBJ2-5; D may be TRBD1 (6 bases). Trimming pared 5 bases from V and 5 bases from J, leaving 21 bases between. Looked up from germline, CDR1 is MNHEY and CDR2 is SMNVEV (reference sequence). This CDR3 region has 16 residues. The CDR3 here is CASSTLLQGDGETQYF. The CDR3 nucleotides read TGTGCCAGCAGTACTCTCTTACAGGGCGATGGGGAGACCCAGTACTTC.

Points on this clonotype: Compared with germline, one end of the junction differs, possibly owing to a read error. The V gene is TRBV7-7, the J gene TRBJ2-3; D is unclear. Germline CDR1 reads SSHAT; CDR2 reads FNYEAQ (reference sequence). The length of the CDR3 is 15 residues. CDR3 DNA: TGTGCTAGCAGCGTCACGACTGAGATCACAGATACGCAGTATTTT. It specifies CASSVTTEITDTQYF.

In this sample, this clonotype turned up many times. The chain carries TRBV15 and TRBJ2-7, with no clear D. Per germline, CDR1 LNHNV and CDR2 YYDKDF (reference sequence). V lost 0 bases and J 3 bases, leaving 9 bases between the germline ends. The CDR3 loop spans 14 amino acids. The CDR3 loop reads CATSRDRQNYEQYF. The DNA of the CDR3 is TGTGCCACCAGCAGAGATCGGCAGAACTACGAGCAGTACTTC.

This clonotype was recorded at least ten times. The chain recombines TRBV6-2 or TRBV6-3 with TRBJ1-2; unclear D gene. With 0 bases removed from V and 2 bases from J, the gap between germline ends came to 4 bases. Germline V lookup: CDR1 MNHEY, CDR2 SVGEGT. This CDR3 is 13 amino acids long. CDR3 in DNA: TGTGCCAGCAGTTACTCGGACAACTATGGCTACACCTTC. Translation gives CASSYSDNYGYTF.

This clonotype has at least ten counts. This chain joins TRBV27 and TRBJ2-5; TRBD2 is a possible D gene (6 bases). V was cut by 6 bases and J by 1 base, with 12 bases left in between. This CDR3 has 14 residues. Per germline, CDR1 MNHEY and CDR2 SMNVEV (reference sequence). The CDR3 region has the DNA TGTGCCAGCAGACGCATAGCGGCCCAAGAGACCCAGTACTTC. Translation gives CASRRIAAQETQYF.

This clonotype was found many times. The rearrangement joins TRBV19 to TRBJ2-7, with D perhaps given as TRBD1 or TRBD2 (6 bases each). The CDR3 consists of 15 residues. V was cut by 5 bases and J by 2 bases, with 16 bases left in between. The germline gives CDR1 LNHDA, CDR2 SQIVND (reference sequence). CDR3 in DNA: TGTGCCAGTAGTCGGGGGCAGGGCATCACCTACGAGCAGTACTTC. Translating it yields CASSRGQGITYEQYF.

This clonotype was observed at least ten times. The chain is built from TRBV5-1 and TRBJ2-7; 10 bases are a match to TRBD1. Germline V CDR1 and CDR2: SGHRS, YFSETQ. The V gene end was trimmed by 2 bases and the J gene end by 6 bases; junction bases not matched to a gene: 5. The CDR3 length is 14 residues. CDR3 DNA sequence: TGCGCCAGCAGCTTTGACAGGGGGCTATTCGAGCAGTACTTC. It codes for CASSFDRGLFEQYF.

This clonotype was observed at least ten times. The genes are TRBV15 and TRBJ2-2; possibly TRBD2 for D (5 bases). Looked up from germline, CDR1 is LNHNV and CDR2 is YYDKDF (reference sequence). The length of the CDR3 is 14 residues. Trimming pared 3 bases from V and 5 bases from J, leaving 10 bases between. The CDR3 region has the DNA TGTGCCACCAGCAGGGACCCGGGGACCGGGGAGCTGTTTTTT. It codes for CATSRDPGTGELFF.

Many counts were recorded for this clonotype. The rearrangement uses TRBV5-1 and TRBJ2-7; tentatively, D is TRBD1 (6 bases). This CDR3 is 17 amino acids long. Trimming took 4 bases from V and 5 from J, leaving 25 bases between them. In germline, CDR1 is SGHRS, CDR2 YFSETQ. CDR3 sequence: CASSPRGARPLGDEQYF. The DNA of the CDR3 is TGCGCCAGCAGCCCCAGGGGCGCGCGCCCTTTAGGTGACGAGCAGTACTTC.

This clonotype was seen at least ten times. The chain is built from TRBV29-1 and TRBJ2-7, with unresolved D. CDR1 is SQVTM, CDR2 ANQGSEA, per germline. This CDR3 contains 13 residues. V lost 7 bases and J lost 0, with 13 bases in between. This CDR3 is CSALTYSSYEQYF. In DNA, the CDR3 is TGCAGCGCCTTGACATACAGCTCCTACGAGCAGTACTTC.

This clonotype was recorded many times. The chain uses TRBV20-1 and TRBJ2-1; a weak D match, TRBD2 (7 bases). The CDR3 spans 16 residues. Trimming cost V 4 bases and J 9 bases, with 25 bases left between them. CDR1 and CDR2 (germline): DFQATT, SNEGSKA (reference sequence). The CDR3 loop is CSAILPEGGDSGEQFF. CDR3 bases: TGCAGTGCTATACTCCCTGAGGGGGGGGATTCGGGTGAGCAGTTCTTC.

The rearrangement links TRBV5-8 to TRBJ2-3; the D gene is possibly TRBD2 (6 bases). CDR3 length equals 13 residues. Looked up from germline, CDR1 is SGHTS and CDR2 is YDEGEE. CDR3 in DNA: TGTGCTCTCGGGAGTGGAGTTTTACATACGCAGTATTTT. Its translation is CALGSGVLHTQYF.

This clonotype was counted only a few times. The chain has TRBV7-2 and TRBJ2-3; D is unclear. The CDR3 has 14 amino acids. CDR1 is SGHTA, CDR2 FQGNSA, per germline. V was trimmed by 3 bases and J by 0 bases, leaving 7 bases between them. The CDR3 protein is CASSFWASTDTQYF. CDR3 nucleotide sequence: TGTGCCAGCAGCTTCTGGGCTAGCACAGATACGCAGTATTTT.

This clonotype was observed many times. The chain uses TRBV5-1 and TRBJ2-7; no firm D call. V was trimmed by 0 bases and J by 5 bases, leaving 9 bases between them. CDR1 and CDR2 from the germline V gene are SGHRS and YFSETQ. This CDR3 is 13 amino acids long. CDR3 nucleotides: TGCGCCAGCAGCTTGGTAGTCCAGGACGAGCAGTACTTC. Translated: CASSLVVQDEQYF.

In its sample, this clonotype was seen many times. The gene calls are TRBV5-1 and TRBJ2-2; 7 bases match TRBD2. Germline assignment: CDR1 SGHRS and CDR2 YFSETQ. The CDR3 extends over 19 amino acids. Trimming removed 0 bases from V and 0 bases from J; junction bases left unmatched: 11. The CDR3 DNA follows: TGCGCCAGCAGCTTGGCCGTGGCTAGCGGAAACGCGAACACCGGGGAGCTGTTTTTT. This translates into CASSLAVASGNANTGELFF.

This clonotype was recorded many times. CDR3 nucleotides: TGTGCCAGCAGTGAAGCCAGGCCGGGACTGATGAATTCACCCCTCCACTTT. Its translation: CASSEARPGLMNSPLHF. This chain connects TRBV2 to TRBJ1-6; perhaps TRBD1 as D (5 bases). The CDR3 contains 17 residues. Germline loops: CDR1 SNHLY, CDR2 FYNNEI. Trimming took 0 bases from V and 7 from J, leaving 16 bases between them. The entire variable domain, with the rest obtained from reference TRBV2 and TRBJ1-6, is as follows: EPEVTQTPSHQVTQMGQEVILRCVPISNHLYFYWYRQILGQKVEFLVSFYNNEISEKSEIFDDQFSVERPDGSNFTLKIRSTKLEDSAMYFCASSEARPGLMNSPLHFGNGTRLTVT.

This clonotype was detected ten times or more. The chain couples TRBV11-2 to TRBJ2-1; D is unclear. The CDR3 length is 11 residues. Deletions cut 6 bases from V and 4 bases from J, with 4 bases between. Germline V CDR1 and CDR2: SGHAT, FQNNGV. The DNA of the CDR3 is TGTGCCAGCAGAGAGTACAATGAGCAGTTCTTC. Amino acid sequence: CASREYNEQFF.

This clonotype was seen ten or more times. V gene TRBV15 combines with J gene TRBJ2-1, with D unresolved. The germline V gene has CDR1 LNHNV and CDR2 YYDKDF (reference sequence). Trimming cost V 4 bases and J 4 bases, with 14 bases left between them. This CDR3 spans 15 amino acids. CDR3 sequence reads: CATSTQSSTYNEQFF. DNA of the CDR3: TGTGCCACCAGCACCCAGTCTTCTACATACAATGAGCAGTTCTTC.

The chain joins TRBV11-2 to TRBJ2-7; possible D gene TRBD2, 6 bases. The CDR3 loop spans 18 amino acids. Germline assignment: CDR1 SGHAT and CDR2 FQNNGV. V was trimmed by 0 bases and J by 5 bases, leaving 23 bases between them. CDR3 in amino acids: CASSLEVVASGLWDEQYF. In DNA form, the CDR3 reads TGTGCCAGCAGCTTAGAGGTTGTTGCGAGCGGGTTGTGGGACGAGCAGTACTTC. Full variable domain (remainder filled in from reference TRBV11-2 and TRBJ2-7): EAGVAQSPRYKIIEKRQSVAFWCNPISGHATLYWYQQILGQGPKLLIQFQNNGVVDDSQLPKDRFSAERLKGVDSTLKIQPAKLEDSAVYLCASSLEVVASGLWDEQYFGPGTRLTVT.

This clonotype was detected a few times. V is TRBV7-9 and J is TRBJ2-1; 7 bases agree with TRBD2. The germline gives CDR1 SEHNR, CDR2 FQNEAQ (reference sequence). The CDR3 is made up of 14 amino acids. V lost 7 bases and J lost 2; bases outside the gene matches: 5. The DNA for the CDR3 is TGTGCCAGCACCGAGAGCGGGGCCTACAATGAGCAGTTCTTC. Its translation is CASTESGAYNEQFF.

This clonotype appeared many times. The chain employs TRBV20-1 and TRBJ2-1; D not resolved. Germline V gene lookup returns CDR1 DFQATT and CDR2 SNEGSKA (reference sequence). The germline V and J ends were trimmed by 4 bases and 9 bases, with 10 bases remaining between them. This CDR3 comprises 11 residues. CDR3 loop: CSATGGGEQFF. CDR3 nucleotide sequence: TGCAGTGCTACCGGCGGTGGTGAGCAGTTCTTC.

There are a few counts of this clonotype. The V call is TRBV12-3 or TRBV12-4, the J call TRBJ1-4, with 8 bases identical to TRBD1. Unmatched junction bases numbered 13, after V lost 8 bases and J lost 8 bases. The length of the CDR3 is 15 residues. The CDR3: CASAPPGQGIEKLFF. The DNA of the CDR3 is TGTGCCAGCGCACCCCCCGGACAGGGAATCGAAAAACTGTTTTTT.

The chain is built from TRBV9 and TRBJ2-6, with no clear D. CDR3 length: 19 residues. Between the trimmed V and J ends, which lost 1 base and 0 bases, there was a span of 17 bases. Germline V lookup: CDR1 SGDLS, CDR2 YYNGEE. CDR3 loop: CASSVTFVRQTSGANVLTF. The CDR3 coding sequence is TGTGCCAGCAGCGTAACCTTCGTGAGGCAGACCTCTGGGGCCAACGTCCTGACTTTC.

This clonotype turned up a few times. The rearrangement links TRBV30 to TRBJ2-1, with 11 bases fitting TRBD2. The CDR3 runs to 15 residues. In germline, CDR1 is GTSNPN, CDR2 SVGIG (reference sequence). Trimming took 2 bases from V and 6 from J; bases not matched to a gene: 6. CDR3 region: CAWSRYTSGSNEQFF. In nucleotides, the CDR3 is TGTGCCTGGAGTAGATATACTAGCGGGAGCAATGAGCAGTTCTTC.

Turning to this clonotype: One base away lies a much larger clone, so this may be a sequencing read error. The V and J genes are TRBV20-1 and TRBJ2-7; 12 positions agree with TRBD1. V lost 3 bases and J lost 7; bases outside the gene matches: 7. The CDR3 spans 14 residues. Germline loops: CDR1 DFQATT, CDR2 SNEGSKA (reference sequence). The CDR3: CSASGGQGAVEQYF. DNA for the CDR3: TGCAGTGCTAGTGGGGGACAGGGGGCGGTTGAGCAGTACTTC.

This clonotype appeared many times. J is TRBJ2-2 and V is TRBV5-1, with D tentatively TRBD2 (5 bases). Trimming left V 4 bases short and J 9 bases short, with 10 bases between. Germline V gene sequence: CDR1 SGHRS, CDR2 YFSETQ. CDR3 length: 12 amino acids. CDR3 amino acids: CASSGEGRELFF. CDR3 coding DNA: TGCGCCAGCAGCGGAGAGGGCAGGGAGCTGTTTTTT.

This clonotype was seen many times. The chain has TRBV6-5 and TRBJ2-7, with a weak D call TRBD1 (6 bases). Germline V CDR1 and CDR2: MNHEY, SVGAGI. The CDR3 is made up of 15 amino acids. V was pared by 7 bases and J by 3 bases, with 19 bases between. The CDR3 DNA reads TGTGCCAGCACCCCCGGGGAACAGGGAAGCTACGAGCAGTACTTC. Translating it yields CASTPGEQGSYEQYF.